The 27 T cell receptor beta chains below were found in one sample sequenced in a study of cytomegalovirus exposure and HLA in healthy donors. The PCR was carried out with 60 Vbeta primers and 13 Jbeta primers. Assay: immunoSEQ multiplex PCR; the TCRdb copy retains only in-frame clones and omits some. The sample table includes approximately 110,000 clones. What was sequenced was PBMCs. The receptors were gathered from a man in his forties in good health and CMV-seronegative.

V and J are TRBV6-5 and TRBJ2-5, with 9 bases identical to TRBD1. V shed 6 bases and J 5 bases; nucleotides not matched to a gene: 10. The germline V gene has CDR1 MNHEY and CDR2 SVGAGI. The CDR3 runs to 15 residues. CDR3 in amino acids: CASRRETGGRETQYF. CDR3 bases: TGTGCCAGCAGAAGAGAGACAGGGGGTCGGGAGACCCAGTACTTC.

The V call is TRBV9, the J call TRBJ1-2; D call uncertain. The CDR3 loop spans 13 amino acids. Germline lookup yields CDR1 SGDLS and CDR2 YYNGEE. The V and J ends lost 0 bases and 4 bases respectively, with 7 bases between them. For the CDR3, the DNA is TGTGCCAGCAGCGTAGATCCGGGCTATGGCTACACCTTC. Translated: CASSVDPGYGYTF.

The chain uses TRBV7-2 and TRBJ1-2, with 10 nucleotides matching TRBD1. CDR3 size: 16 residues. Germline CDR1 SGHTA, CDR2 FQGNSA. V shed 5 bases, J shed 4 bases, and the junction held 10 bases outside the gene matches. The CDR3 sequence is CASSSQTGGGGYGYTF. DNA of the CDR3: TGTGCCAGCAGCAGCCAGACAGGGGGCGGCGGCTATGGCTACACCTTC.

Regarding this clone: This same CDR3 is encoded by further DNA sequences in the sample. The gene calls are TRBV7-3 and TRBJ1-1; D is perhaps TRBD1 (5 bases). The V gene's germline CDR1 is SGHTA and CDR2 FQGTGA. The CDR3 spans 15 residues. Trimming took off 0 bases at V and 2 bases at J, with 10 bases between the two ends. Here the CDR3 reads CASSLTGGSNTEAFF. The DNA for the CDR3 is TGTGCCAGCAGCTTAACGGGGGGGTCTAACACTGAAGCTTTCTTT.

The rearrangement links TRBV7-6 to TRBJ2-2; 7 positions agree with TRBD2. V dropped 6 bases and J dropped 1; count of bases not matched to a gene: 8. The germline V gene encodes CDR1 SGHVS and CDR2 FNYEAQ. There are 16 residues in the CDR3. Here the CDR3 reads CASRSRDYMNTGELFF. CDR3 nucleotide sequence: TGTGCCAGCAGATCCCGGGACTACATGAACACCGGGGAGCTGTTTTTT.

This chain uses TRBV11-3 with TRBJ2-5, with 10 nucleotides matching TRBD2. Germline CDR1 reads SGHNT; CDR2 reads YENEEA. This CDR3 contains 16 residues. With 2 bases clipped from V and 4 bases from J, the junction kept 7 bases outside the gene matches. Here the CDR3 reads CASSLRASGSIETQYF. Here the CDR3 DNA reads TGTGCCAGCAGCTTAAGGGCTAGCGGGAGCATAGAGACCCAGTACTTC.

V gene TRBV28 combines with J gene TRBJ2-7; 9 nucleotides match TRBD2. The CDR3 runs 15 residues. The trim removed 4 bases at V and 3 bases at J, leaving 7 bases unmatched. Germline CDR1 is MDHEN and CDR2 is SYDVKM. CDR3 coding DNA: TGTGCCAGCAGTTCGCCGGCTAGCGGGAACTACGAGCAGTACTTC. As protein: CASSSPASGNYEQYF.

The chain uses TRBV6-5 and TRBJ2-7; D remains ambiguous. The germline V and J ends were trimmed by 4 bases and 0 bases, with 10 bases remaining between them. CDR3 length: 14 residues. CDR1 is MNHEY and CDR2 is SVGAGI in the germline V gene. CDR3 sequence reads: CASSSTYSSYEQYF. In DNA, the CDR3 is TGTGCCAGCAGTTCCACTTACAGCTCCTACGAGCAGTACTTC.

The chain carries TRBV7-2 and TRBJ1-1, with 8 bases lining up with TRBD1. Germline trimming cut 5 bases from V and 5 bases from J; bases unmatched to any gene: 13. In germline, CDR1 is SGHTA, CDR2 FQGNSA. CDR3 length: 16 residues. CDR3 amino acids: CASSPRQGFRWTEAFF. The DNA for the CDR3 is TGTGCCAGCAGCCCGCGACAGGGGTTTAGGTGGACTGAAGCTTTCTTT. The whole variable domain, remainder taken from reference TRBV7-2 and TRBJ1-1, is GAGVSQSPSNKVTEKGKDVELRCDPISGHTALYWYRQSLGQGLEFLIYFQGNSAPDKSGLPSDRFSAERTGGSVSTLTIQRTQQEDSAVYLCASSPRQGFRWTEAFFGQGTRLTVV.

The chain couples TRBV30 to TRBJ1-1, with 10 bases identical to TRBD1. Germline CDR1 GTSNPN, CDR2 SVGIG (reference sequence). After removal of 6 bases from V and 3 bases from J, the junction contained 7 bases not matched to a gene. The CDR3 loop spans 14 amino acids. The CDR3 nucleotides are TGTGCCTGTTTACCGGACAGGGGGGACACTGAAGCTTTCTTT. It yields the protein CACLPDRGDTEAFF. Full variable domain (rest looked up from reference TRBV30 and TRBJ1-1): SQTIHQWPATLVQPVGSPLSLECTVEGTSNPNLYWYRQAAGRGLQLLFYSVGIGQISSEVPQNLSASRPQDRQFILSSKKLLLSDSGFYLCACLPDRGDTEAFFGQGTRLTVV.

The gene calls are TRBV27 and TRBJ2-1; D gene ambiguous. V dropped 2 bases and J dropped 3 bases, with 11 bases sitting between them. The CDR3 runs to 15 residues. Per germline, CDR1 MNHEY and CDR2 SMNVEV (reference sequence). The CDR3 region is CASSLKSVNYNEQFF. For the CDR3, the DNA is TGTGCCAGCAGTTTAAAGTCGGTCAACTACAATGAGCAGTTCTTC.

The rearrangement links TRBV11-3 to TRBJ2-3; 8 bases align to TRBD2. Germline V CDR1 and CDR2: SGHNT, YENEEA. Unmatched junction bases numbered 10, after V lost 4 bases and J lost 1 base. The CDR3 consists of 17 residues. CDR3 DNA: TGTGCCAGCAGCTCCGGGGCTAGCGGGTTTGGCACAGATACGCAGTATTTT. Encoded protein: CASSSGASGFGTDTQYF.

The chain couples TRBV19 to TRBJ2-6; 11 bases fit TRBD1. Per germline, CDR1 LNHDA and CDR2 SQIVND (reference sequence). Trimming removed 6 bases from V and 4 bases from J; junction bases left unmatched: 5. The CDR3 has 16 amino acids. CDR3 in amino acids: CASRDRGQSGANVLTF. The CDR3 DNA is TGTGCCAGTAGGGACAGGGGGCAGTCCGGGGCCAACGTCCTGACTTTC.

With respect to this clone: One end of the junction varies from germline; a read error may be responsible. This chain joins TRBV6-5 and TRBJ2-7; TRBD1 aligns across 7 bases. Germline CDR1 and CDR2: MNHEY and SVGAGI. The CDR3 has 13 amino acids. The CDR3 coding sequence is TGTGTCAGCAAAACGACAGGGTCCTACGAGCAGTACTTC. This encodes CVSKTTGSYEQYF.

The rearrangement uses TRBV6-6 and TRBJ1-5; D may be TRBD1 (5 bases). V shed 4 bases and J shed 2 bases, with 15 bases lying between them. The CDR3 covers 16 residues. CDR1 and CDR2 (germline): MNHNY, SVGAGI (reference sequence). CDR3 DNA: TGTGCCAGCAGTTTCCAGGGTAGAGGCGGCAATCAGCCCCAGCATTTT. Its translation is CASSFQGRGGNQPQHF.

Comment on this clone: The sample holds other DNA sequences that translate to the same CDR3. The rearrangement links TRBV18 to TRBJ1-1; D is uncertain. V shed 3 bases and J shed 8 bases, with 16 bases lying between them. CDR3 size: 14 residues. The germline CDR1 and CDR2 sequences are KGHSH and LQKENI. In DNA form, the CDR3 reads TGTGCCAGCTCACCCCCCTCTCTCAGGTCCGAAGCTTTCTTT. This encodes CASSPPSLRSEAFF. The complete variable domain, with remaining parts taken from reference TRBV18 and TRBJ1-1, reads NAGVMQNPRHLVRRRGQEARLRCSPMKGHSHVYWYRQLPEEGLKFMVYLQKENIIDESGMPKERFSAEFPKEGPSILRIQQVVRGDSAAYFCASSPPSLRSEAFFGQGTRLTVV.

V gene TRBV7-9 combines with J gene TRBJ2-6; no clear D. Trimming left V 4 bases short and J 0 bases short, with 13 bases between. The CDR3 sequence is 17 residues long. The germline CDR1 and CDR2 sequences are SEHNR and FQNEAQ (reference sequence). The CDR3 loop is CASSSPARSSGANVLTF. CDR3 nucleotides: TGTGCCAGCAGCTCTCCTGCGCGAAGCTCTGGGGCCAACGTCCTGACTTTC. Together with reference TRBV7-9 and TRBJ2-6, the CDR3 gives the full variable domain: DTGVSQNPRHKITKRGQNVTFRCDPISEHNRLYWYRQTLGQGPEFLTYFQNEAQLEKSRLLSDRFSAERPKGSFSTLEIQRTEQGDSAMYLCASSSPARSSGANVLTFGAGSRLTVL.

The V and J genes are TRBV7-3 and TRBJ2-2; a possible D gene is TRBD2 (5 bases). The germline gives CDR1 SGHTA, CDR2 FQGTGA. Trimming pared 4 bases from V and 6 bases from J, leaving 18 bases between. The CDR3 has 16 amino acids. For the CDR3, the DNA is TGTGCCAGCAGCTCACGGACTCCTACTCGTCCCGGGGAGCTGTTTTTT. Translated, it gives CASSSRTPTRPGELFF.

The chain links TRBV15 to TRBJ2-3; TRBD2 aligns across 7 bases. The ends lost 0 bases at V and 4 bases at J; junction bases unmatched: 13. Germline V gene sequence: CDR1 LNHNV, CDR2 YYDKDF (reference sequence). The CDR3 consists of 18 residues. CDR3 in DNA: TGTGCCACCAGCAGAGATCAGTGGGGGGGAGCGGGCCCAGATACGCAGTATTTT. Protein: CATSRDQWGGAGPDTQYF.

CDR3 loop: CSVRDWISYEQYF. The CDR3 bases are TGCAGCGTTCGGGACTGGATATCCTACGAGCAGTACTTC. The chain joins TRBV29-1 to TRBJ2-7; maybe TRBD2 (6 bases). Trimming removed 5 bases from V and 1 base from J, with 12 bases in between. Germline CDR1 SQVTM, CDR2 ANQGSEA. This CDR3 is built from 13 residues.

Concerning this clone itself: The junction and the germline gene differ at one end; a read error may be behind it. This rearrangement joins TRBV7-7 to TRBJ2-1; a weak D match, TRBD1 (8 bases). This CDR3 is 15 amino acids long. From germline, CDR1 is SSHAT and CDR2 FNYEAQ (reference sequence). CDR3 DNA sequence: TGTGCTAGCAGCTTAGCGGGTCAGGGGGCCAATGAGCAGTTCTTC. Translation gives CASSLAGQGANEQFF.

This chain joins TRBV7-9 and TRBJ1-1, with D perhaps matching TRBD1 (5 bases). Trimming cost V 7 bases and J 4 bases, with 22 bases left between them. The germline gives CDR1 SEHNR, CDR2 FQNEAQ (reference sequence). CDR3 size: 16 residues. Here the CDR3 reads CASTSISASGGTEAFF. For the CDR3, the DNA is TGTGCCAGCACCTCAATCAGCGCATCGGGGGGCACTGAAGCTTTCTTT.

Note on this clone: This sample includes further DNA sequences coding for the same CDR3. J is TRBJ1-5 and V is TRBV30; 9 nucleotides agree with TRBD1. Germline CDR1 reads GTSNPN; CDR2 reads SVGIG (reference sequence). Trimming took 5 bases from V and 2 from J; bases not matched to a gene: 1. The CDR3 consists of 13 residues. CDR3 sequence (DNA): TGTGCCTGGGGGGACAGGGGCAATCAGCCCCAGCATTTT. Its protein product is CAWGDRGNQPQHF.

J is TRBJ1-4 and V is TRBV9; 7 nucleotides match TRBD1. This CDR3 contains 14 residues. V gave up 4 bases and J gave up 4 bases; unmatched junction bases: 4. Germline-derived CDR1 and CDR2 are SGDLS and YYNGEE. The CDR3 sequence: CASSRDSFNEKLFF. The CDR3 DNA follows: TGTGCCAGCAGCAGGGACAGCTTTAATGAAAAACTGTTTTTT.

V is TRBV18 and J is TRBJ2-2; 7 nucleotides line up with TRBD1. Unmatched junction bases numbered 10, after V lost 3 bases and J lost 0 bases. From germline, CDR1 is KGHSH and CDR2 LQKENI. This CDR3 has 18 residues. The CDR3 protein is CASSPVQGQLANTGELFF. CDR3 in DNA: TGTGCCAGCTCACCGGTACAGGGGCAACTGGCGAACACCGGGGAGCTGTTTTTT.

The chain employs TRBV29-1 and TRBJ2-1; 9 positions agree with TRBD2. V lost 4 bases to trimming and J lost 4 bases; unmatched junction nucleotides: 17. The germline V gene has CDR1 SQVTM and CDR2 ANQGSEA. CDR3 length: 18 residues. CDR3 in DNA: TGCAGCGTTGGAGGAGCGGCGGGAGGGATTCCAACTTACAATGAGCAGTTCTTC. Protein: CSVGGAAGGIPTYNEQFF.

The V gene is TRBV11-2, the J gene TRBJ1-2, with 7 positions matching TRBD1. V lost 3 bases, J lost 8 bases, and 9 bases stayed unmatched. The CDR3 runs to 14 residues. Looked up from germline, CDR1 is SGHAT and CDR2 is FQNNGV. DNA for the CDR3: TGTGCCAGCAGCTTCGCAGACAGGGCTATCGGCTACACCTTC. It encodes CASSFADRAIGYTF.